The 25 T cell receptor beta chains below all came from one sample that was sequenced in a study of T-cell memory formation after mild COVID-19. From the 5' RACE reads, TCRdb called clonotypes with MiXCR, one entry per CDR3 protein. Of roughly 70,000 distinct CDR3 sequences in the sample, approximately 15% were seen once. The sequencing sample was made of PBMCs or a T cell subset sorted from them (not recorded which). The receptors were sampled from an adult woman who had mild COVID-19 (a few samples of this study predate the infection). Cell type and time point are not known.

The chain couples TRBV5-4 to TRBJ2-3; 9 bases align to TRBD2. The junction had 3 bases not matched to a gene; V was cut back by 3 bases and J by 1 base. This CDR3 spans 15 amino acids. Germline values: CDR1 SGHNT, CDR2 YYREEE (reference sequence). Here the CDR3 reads CASSSVAGGTDTQYF. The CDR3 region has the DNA TGTGCCAGCAGCTCCGTAGCGGGAGGCACAGATACGCAGTATTTT.

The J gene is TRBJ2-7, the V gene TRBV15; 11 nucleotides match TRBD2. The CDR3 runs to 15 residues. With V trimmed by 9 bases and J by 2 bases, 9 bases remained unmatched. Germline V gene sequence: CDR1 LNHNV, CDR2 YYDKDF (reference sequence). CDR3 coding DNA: TGTGCCACGCGGCTAGCGGGGGGTCCTGCCTACGAGCAGTACTTC. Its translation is CATRLAGGPAYEQYF.

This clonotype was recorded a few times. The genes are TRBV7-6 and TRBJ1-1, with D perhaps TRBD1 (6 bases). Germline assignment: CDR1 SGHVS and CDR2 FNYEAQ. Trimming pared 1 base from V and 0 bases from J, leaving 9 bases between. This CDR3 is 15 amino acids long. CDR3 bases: TGTGCCAGCAGCTTAGGGACAGTAATGAACACTGAAGCTTTCTTT. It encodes CASSLGTVMNTEAFF.

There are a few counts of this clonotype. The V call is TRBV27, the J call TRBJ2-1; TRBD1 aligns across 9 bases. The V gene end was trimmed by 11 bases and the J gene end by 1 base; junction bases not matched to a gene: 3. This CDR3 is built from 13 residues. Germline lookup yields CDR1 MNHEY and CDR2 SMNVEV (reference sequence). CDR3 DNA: TGTGCCTCGGGGACAGGGTCCTACAATGAGCAGTTCTTC. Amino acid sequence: CASGTGSYNEQFF.

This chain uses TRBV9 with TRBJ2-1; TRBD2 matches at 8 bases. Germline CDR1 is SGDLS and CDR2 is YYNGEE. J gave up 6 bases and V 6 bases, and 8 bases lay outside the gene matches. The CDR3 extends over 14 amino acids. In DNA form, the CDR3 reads TGTGCCAGCACTCTAAGCGGGAGTGGCAATGAGCAGTTCTTC. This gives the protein CASTLSGSGNEQFF.

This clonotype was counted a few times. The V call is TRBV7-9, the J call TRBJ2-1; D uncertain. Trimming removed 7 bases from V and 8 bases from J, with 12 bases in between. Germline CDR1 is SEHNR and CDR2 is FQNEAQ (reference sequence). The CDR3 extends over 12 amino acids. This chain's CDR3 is CASNPMSDEQFF. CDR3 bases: TGTGCCAGCAACCCCATGTCTGATGAGCAGTTCTTC.

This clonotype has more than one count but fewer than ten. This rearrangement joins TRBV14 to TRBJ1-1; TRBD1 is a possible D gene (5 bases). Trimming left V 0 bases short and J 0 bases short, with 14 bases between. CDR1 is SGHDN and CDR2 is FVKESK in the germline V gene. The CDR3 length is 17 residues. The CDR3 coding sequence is TGTGCCAGCAGCCAAGAACGCGGACACCTTTTGAACACTGAAGCTTTCTTT. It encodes CASSQERGHLLNTEAFF.

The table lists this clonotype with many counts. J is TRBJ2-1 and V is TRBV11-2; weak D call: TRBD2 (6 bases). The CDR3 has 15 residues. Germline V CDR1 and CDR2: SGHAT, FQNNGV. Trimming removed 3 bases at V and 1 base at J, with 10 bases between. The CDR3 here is CASSLSSGSYNEQFF. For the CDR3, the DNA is TGTGCCAGCAGCTTGAGTAGCGGTTCCTACAATGAGCAGTTCTTC.

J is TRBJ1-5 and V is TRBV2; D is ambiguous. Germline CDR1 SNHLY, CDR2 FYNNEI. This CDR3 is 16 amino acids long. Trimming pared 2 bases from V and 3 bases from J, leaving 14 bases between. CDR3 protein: CASSEFYGRNNQPQHF. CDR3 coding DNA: TGTGCCAGCAGTGAATTTTACGGACGGAACAATCAGCCCCAGCATTTT.

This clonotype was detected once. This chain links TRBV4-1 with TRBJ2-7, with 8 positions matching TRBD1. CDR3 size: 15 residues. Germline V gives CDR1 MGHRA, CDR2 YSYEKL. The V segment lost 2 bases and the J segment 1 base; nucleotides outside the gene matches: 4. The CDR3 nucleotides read TGCGCCAGCAGCCAACCCAGACAGGGGTCCTACGAGCAGTACTTC. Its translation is CASSQPRQGSYEQYF.

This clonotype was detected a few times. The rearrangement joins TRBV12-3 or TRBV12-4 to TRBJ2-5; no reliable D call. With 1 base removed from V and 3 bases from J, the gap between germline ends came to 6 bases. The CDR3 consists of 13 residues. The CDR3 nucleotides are TGTGCCAGCAGTTTAGGGGCGGAAGAGACCCAGTACTTC. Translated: CASSLGAEETQYF.

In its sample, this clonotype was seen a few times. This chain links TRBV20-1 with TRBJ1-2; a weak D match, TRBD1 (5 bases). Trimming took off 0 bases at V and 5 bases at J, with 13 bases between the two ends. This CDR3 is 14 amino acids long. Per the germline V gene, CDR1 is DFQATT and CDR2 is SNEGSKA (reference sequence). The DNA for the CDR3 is TGCAGTGCTAGAGATCTGCAGGGAGAATATGGCTACACCTTC. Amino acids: CSARDLQGEYGYTF.

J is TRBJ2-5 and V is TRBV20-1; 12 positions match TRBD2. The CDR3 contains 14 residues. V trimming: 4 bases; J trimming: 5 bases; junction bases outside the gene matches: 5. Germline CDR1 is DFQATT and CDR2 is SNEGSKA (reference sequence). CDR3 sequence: CSATPSGGAETQYF. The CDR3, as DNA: TGCAGTGCTACCCCTAGCGGGGGGGCGGAGACCCAGTACTTC.

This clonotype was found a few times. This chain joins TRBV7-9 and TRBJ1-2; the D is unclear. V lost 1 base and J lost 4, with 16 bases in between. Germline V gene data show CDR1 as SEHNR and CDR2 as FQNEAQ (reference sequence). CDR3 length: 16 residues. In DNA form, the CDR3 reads TGTGCCAGCAGCTTAGAAGGTCTGGCAGGCGCCTATGGCTACACCTTC. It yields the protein CASSLEGLAGAYGYTF. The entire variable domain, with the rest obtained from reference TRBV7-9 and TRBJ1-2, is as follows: DTGVSQNPRHKITKRGQNVTFRCDPISEHNRLYWYRQTLGQGPEFLTYFQNEAQLEKSRLLSDRFSAERPKGSFSTLEIQRTEQGDSAMYLCASSLEGLAGAYGYTFGSGTRLTVV.

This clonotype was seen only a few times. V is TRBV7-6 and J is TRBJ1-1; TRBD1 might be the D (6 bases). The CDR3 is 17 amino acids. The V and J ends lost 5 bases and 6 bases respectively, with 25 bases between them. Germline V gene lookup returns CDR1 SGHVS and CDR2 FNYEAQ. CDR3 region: CASSRYAGAGELAEAFF. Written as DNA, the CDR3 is TGTGCCAGCAGCCGATACGCCGGCGCAGGGGAACTAGCTGAAGCTTTCTTT.

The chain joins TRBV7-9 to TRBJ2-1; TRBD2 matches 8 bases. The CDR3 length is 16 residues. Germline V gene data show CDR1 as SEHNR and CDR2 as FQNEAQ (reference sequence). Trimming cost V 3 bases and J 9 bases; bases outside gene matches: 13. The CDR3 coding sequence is TGTGCCAGCAGCTTGAGGTCGGGAGGGCCTTTTTTTGAGCAGTTCTTC. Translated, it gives CASSLRSGGPFFEQFF. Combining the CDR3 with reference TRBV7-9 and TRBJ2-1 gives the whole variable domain DTGVSQNPRHKITKRGQNVTFRCDPISEHNRLYWYRQTLGQGPEFLTYFQNEAQLEKSRLLSDRFSAERPKGSFSTLEIQRTEQGDSAMYLCASSLRSGGPFFEQFFGPGTRLTVL.

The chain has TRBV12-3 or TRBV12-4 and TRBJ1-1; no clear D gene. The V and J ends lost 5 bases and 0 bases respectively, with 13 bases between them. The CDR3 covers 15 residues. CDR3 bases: TGTGCCAGCAGTCCAACCCCGCTCCTGAACACTGAAGCTTTCTTT. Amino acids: CASSPTPLLNTEAFF.

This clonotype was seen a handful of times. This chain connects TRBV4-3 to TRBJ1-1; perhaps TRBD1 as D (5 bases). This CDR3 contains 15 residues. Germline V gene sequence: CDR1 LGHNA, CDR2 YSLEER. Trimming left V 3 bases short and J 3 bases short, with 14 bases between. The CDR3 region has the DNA TGCGCCAGCAGCCAGGATGGGACCTACTACACTGAAGCTTTCTTT. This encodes CASSQDGTYYTEAFF.

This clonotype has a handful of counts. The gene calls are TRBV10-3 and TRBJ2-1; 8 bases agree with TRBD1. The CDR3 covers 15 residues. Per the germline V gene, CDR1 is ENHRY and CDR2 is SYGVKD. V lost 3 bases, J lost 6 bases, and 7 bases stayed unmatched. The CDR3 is CAISDRTGSSNEQFF. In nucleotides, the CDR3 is TGTGCCATCAGTGACCGGACAGGGAGCTCCAATGAGCAGTTCTTC.

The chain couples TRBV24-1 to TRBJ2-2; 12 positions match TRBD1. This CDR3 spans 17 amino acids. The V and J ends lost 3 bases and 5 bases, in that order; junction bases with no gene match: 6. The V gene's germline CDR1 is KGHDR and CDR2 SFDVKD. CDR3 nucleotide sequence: TGTGCCACCAGTGATGCCCTGGGACAGGGGGCGACCGGGGAGCTGTTTTTT. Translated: CATSDALGQGATGELFF.

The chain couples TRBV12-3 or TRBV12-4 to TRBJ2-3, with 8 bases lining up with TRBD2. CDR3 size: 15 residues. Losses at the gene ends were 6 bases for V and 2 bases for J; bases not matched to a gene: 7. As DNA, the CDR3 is TGTGCCAGCAGCCCGAGCGGGGGTCTCACAGATACGCAGTATTTT. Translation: CASSPSGGLTDTQYF.

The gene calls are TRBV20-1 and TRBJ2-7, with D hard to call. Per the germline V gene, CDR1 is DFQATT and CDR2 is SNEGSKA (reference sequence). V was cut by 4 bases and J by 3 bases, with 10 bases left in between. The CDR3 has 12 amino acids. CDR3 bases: TGCAGTGCTAATTTTCGAGACTACGAGCAGTACTTC. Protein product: CSANFRDYEQYF.

The CDR3 sequence is CASSQDPLLAGGFNEQFF. In DNA, the CDR3 is TGTGCCAGCAGCCAAGACCCCCTCCTAGCGGGAGGGTTCAATGAGCAGTTCTTC. The chain combines TRBV4-2 with TRBJ2-1, with 12 nucleotides matching TRBD2. The CDR3 totals 18 residues. Germline V lookup: CDR1 LGHNA, CDR2 YNFKEQ. The J segment lost 6 bases and the V segment lost 0 bases, leaving 9 bases of the junction unmatched.

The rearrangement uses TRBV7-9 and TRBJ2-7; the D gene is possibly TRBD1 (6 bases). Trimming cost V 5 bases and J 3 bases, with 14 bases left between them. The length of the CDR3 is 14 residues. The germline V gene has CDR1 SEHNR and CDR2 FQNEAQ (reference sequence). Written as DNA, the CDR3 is TGTGCCAGCAGCCCGGGACATATTATCTACGAGCAGTACTTC. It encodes CASSPGHIIYEQYF.

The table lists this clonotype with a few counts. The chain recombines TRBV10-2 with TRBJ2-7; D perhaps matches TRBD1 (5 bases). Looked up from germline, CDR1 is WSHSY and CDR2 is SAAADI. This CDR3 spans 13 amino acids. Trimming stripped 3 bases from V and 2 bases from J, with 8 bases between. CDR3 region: CASSDGRAYEQYF. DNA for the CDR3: TGCGCCAGCAGTGACGGCAGGGCCTACGAGCAGTACTTC.